Listed below are T cell receptor beta chains from one sample, sequenced in a study of patients and donors after allogeneic stem cell transplantation. TCRdb re-analysed the RT-PCR reads in MiXCR, keeping a single row per CDR3 protein. The sample lists approximately 250,000 distinct CDR3 sequences; 14% were seen once. Input material: blood, either unsorted or a sorted T cell fraction (not recorded which). Receptor source: a human donor who was either an allogeneic HSCT recipient or a stem cell or donor lymphocyte infusion donor (not recorded which). It is not recorded whose cells these are; they may come from a transplant donor. CDR3s include the opening cysteine and the closing phenylalanine or tryptophan. A D gene is named only where the DNA matches it firmly. The size entry is marked missing in some rows and otherwise reads once, few, many or a size class.

D	size	length	V	J	DNA	CDR3
TRBD2	few	16	TRBV7-9	TRBJ2-2	TGTGCCAGCAGCTTGAGACTAGCGGACCTCACCGGGGAGCTGTTTTTT	CASSLRLADLTGELFF
TRBD1	-	13	TRBV6-1	TRBJ1-1	TGTGCCAGCAGCCGACAGGGGGCCTCTGAAGCTTTCTTT	CASSRQGASEAFF
-	many	13	TRBV13	TRBJ1-1	TGTGCCAGCAGCCTCCGACCTGAAACTGAAGCTTTCTTT	CASSLRPETEAFF
-	-	12	TRBV12-3/TRBV12-4	TRBJ1-1	TGTGCCAGCAGTTTCTGGTCGAGTGAAGCTTTCTTT	CASSFWSSEAFF
-	many	15	TRBV15	TRBJ2-7	TGTGCCACCAGCAGAGATAGGGCATCTTCCTACGAGCAGTACTTC	CATSRDRASSYEQYF
-	few	16	TRBV20-1	TRBJ2-3	TGCAGTGCTAGGTCTATAAAAGACCTAGGGTCAGATACGCAGTATTTT	CSARSIKDLGSDTQYF
TRBD2	once	18	TRBV4-1	TRBJ2-5	TGCGCCAGCAGCCAAGGTCTAGCGGGGGGCACCGATCAAGAGACCCAGTACTTC	CASSQGLAGGTDQETQYF
-	few	13	TRBV5-1	TRBJ2-7	TGCGCCAGCAGCCTAGTCCCAACCTACGAGCAGTACTTC	CASSLVPTYEQYF
TRBD2	-	15	TRBV7-7	TRBJ2-5	TGTGCTAGCAGCTCTACAGAGCGGGAATCAGAGACCCAGTACTTC	CASSSTERESETQYF
-	few	15	TRBV15	TRBJ2-7	TGTGCCACCAGCAGAGATGTGACATCTTCCTACGAGCAGTACTTC	CATSRDVTSSYEQYF
TRBD2	few	15	TRBV12-3/TRBV12-4	TRBJ2-7	TGTGCCAGCAGTCCCGGGACTAGCGGTGGGTACGAGCAGTACTTC	CASSPGTSGGYEQYF
TRBD2	-	15	TRBV2	TRBJ2-1	TGTGCCAGCAGTACGGGACTAGCGATGGAAAATGAGCAGTTCTTC	CASSTGLAMENEQFF
-	few	15	TRBV14	TRBJ2-2	TGTGCCAGCAGCCACGCACGGGCAAACACCGGGGAGCTGTTTTTT	CASSHARANTGELFF
-	-	13	TRBV20-1	TRBJ1-5	TGCAGTGCCTCCCGTGAGGGGGTTCAGCCCCAGCATTTT	CSASREGVQPQHF
TRBD2	few	16	TRBV28	TRBJ2-5	TGTGCCAGCAGTTTATTGGGACTAGCGAATCAAGAGACCCAGTACTTC	CASSLLGLANQETQYF
-	-	10	TRBV11-3	TRBJ2-4	TGTGCCAGCAGCTTAGTCTATCAGTACTTC	CASSLVYQYF
TRBD1	few	15	TRBV4-2	TRBJ1-2	TGTGCCAGCAGCCAAGATGTGCAGGGGGGTTATGGCTACACCTTC	CASSQDVQGGYGYTF
TRBD1	-	15	TRBV12-3/TRBV12-4	TRBJ1-2	TGTGCCAGCAGGCCTTGGGACAGGCCCAGGGAGGGCTACACCTTC	CASRPWDRPREGYTF
-	many	17	TRBV4-1	TRBJ1-6	TGCGCCAGCAGCCTCAATACGCCGGGCCAGAGCAATTCACCCCTCCACTTT	CASSLNTPGQSNSPLHF
-	many	15	TRBV3-1	TRBJ1-2	TGTGCCAGCAGCCACACACAGACAGGATCCTATGGCTACACCTTC	CASSHTQTGSYGYTF
TRBD1	-	13	TRBV24-1	TRBJ2-7	TGTGCCACCATCTCCGGGACAGGGATGGAGCAGTACTTC	CATISGTGMEQYF
TRBD1	few	13	TRBV2	TRBJ2-2	TGTGCCGCACAGGGGACGAACACCGGGGAGCTGTTTTTT	CAAQGTNTGELFF
TRBD1	-	16	TRBV5-1	TRBJ2-3	TGCGCCAGCAGCTTGACAGGGGCAACTAGCACAGATACGCAGTATTTT	CASSLTGATSTDTQYF
-	few	13	TRBV7-9	TRBJ1-2	TGTGCCAGCAGCCCACAGGGCGAGTCAGGCTACACCTTC	CASSPQGESGYTF
TRBD1	many	14	TRBV27	TRBJ2-7	TGTGCCAGCAATCCGGGGACAGGTCCCTACGAGCAGTACTTC	CASNPGTGPYEQYF
-	-	14	TRBV19	TRBJ2-5	TGTGCCAGTAGTTTAGGGAAACAGCAAGAGACCCAGTACTTC	CASSLGKQQETQYF
TRBD2	-	15	TRBV20-1	TRBJ2-1	TGCAGTGCTAGAGCTAGGACTAGCGGGAAGTACGAGCAGTTCTTC	CSARARTSGKYEQFF
-	many	14	TRBV20-1	TRBJ1-1	TGCAGTGCTAGGACCGGGACGGCCAACACTGAAGCTTTCTTT	CSARTGTANTEAFF
TRBD2	many	18	TRBV5-1	TRBJ2-1	TGCGCCAGCAGCTTGCTGCCGGGTTCGAGCGGGGGAGGGAATGAGCAGTTCTTC	CASSLLPGSSGGGNEQFF
-	-	15	TRBV7-2	TRBJ1-4	TGTGCCAGCAGCCTCCGAGGGTGGGCTAATGAAAAACTGTTTTTT	CASSLRGWANEKLFF
TRBD2	many	15	TRBV7-6	TRBJ2-1	TGTGCCAGCAGCTTAGTGGCGGGAGGCCGGGGAGAGCAGTTCTTC	CASSLVAGGRGEQFF
-	-	16	TRBV24-1	TRBJ2-1	TGTGCCACCACCGACCGACAGGCGAGCTCCTACAATGAGCAGTTCTTC	CATTDRQASSYNEQFF
-	many	12	TRBV3-1	TRBJ1-5	TGTGCCAGCAGTCCTAGAGGGGAGCCCCAGCATTTT	CASSPRGEPQHF
-	-	15	TRBV5-1	TRBJ2-2	TGCGCCAGCAGCGCTGGTGGGGTCACTACGGGGGAGCTGTTTTTT	CASSAGGVTTGELFF
TRBD1	few	15	TRBV7-2	TRBJ1-5	TGTGCCAGCAGCTTAGTTACAGGGGGCGGTCAGCCCCAGCATTTT	CASSLVTGGGQPQHF
TRBD2	-	18	TRBV20-1	TRBJ2-3	TGCAGTGCTACAGGACCCCGGGTTACGGGGGGGAACGCAGATACGCAGTATTTT	CSATGPRVTGGNADTQYF
-	many	15	TRBV20-1	TRBJ2-1	TGCAGTGCTAGAGATCTAGAGGCCTCCTACAATGAGCAGTTCTTC	CSARDLEASYNEQFF
TRBD1	many	14	TRBV18	TRBJ2-7	TGTGCCAGCTCAACTTCTAGGACAGGGGTCGAGCAGTACTTC	CASSTSRTGVEQYF
-	few	12	TRBV24-1	TRBJ2-3	TGTGCCACAGGACTCGGCACAGATACGCAGTATTTT	CATGLGTDTQYF
-	once	17	TRBV18	TRBJ2-3	TGTGCCAGCTCACCACCGTTAACGGGAGCCCGCACAGATACGCAGTATTTT	CASSPPLTGARTDTQYF
-	few	15	TRBV2	TRBJ1-6	TGTGCCAGCAGTGAAGAGGGCAGGGTGAATTCACCCCTCCACTTT	CASSEEGRVNSPLHF
TRBD1	few	14	TRBV5-6	TRBJ2-7	TGTGCCAGCAGCTCGGACAGGGTGTTCTACGAGCAGTACTTC	CASSSDRVFYEQYF
-	few	18	TRBV20-1	TRBJ2-1	TGCAGTGCTAGAGATCTGGTGCGGGGCCACCTCACCTACAATGAGCAGTTCTTC	CSARDLVRGHLTYNEQFF
-	-	13	TRBV12-3/TRBV12-4	TRBJ1-2	TGTGCCAGCAGTCCCGGGACTGCCTATGGCTACACCTTC	CASSPGTAYGYTF
-	few	13	TRBV7-6	TRBJ2-3	TGTGCCAGCAGGGGCCGGGGAGCAGATACGCAGTATTTT	CASRGRGADTQYF
-	-	14	TRBV20-1	TRBJ2-1	TGCAGTGCTAGGGCTACGGGACTTCCCAATGAGCAGTTCTTC	CSARATGLPNEQFF
-	-	13	TRBV25-1	TRBJ1-1	TGTGCCAGCAGTGGGTTCAGGGGCACTGAAGCTTTCTTT	CASSGFRGTEAFF
-	-	15	TRBV20-1	TRBJ1-1	TGCAGTGCTAGAAGCGGGGGCACCATGAACACTGAAGCCTTCTTT	CSARSGGTMNTEAFF
TRBD2	medium-sized	19	TRBV12-3/TRBV12-4	TRBJ2-7	TGTGCCAGCAGTCCTCCCTCAGACGAGTTAGCGGGAAACTCCTACGAGCAGTACTTC	CASSPPSDELAGNSYEQYF
-	-	17	TRBV5-1	TRBJ2-3	TGCGCCAGCAGCCCCGGCGGGTCTTGGGGGGTCCCAGATACGCAGTATTTT	CASSPGGSWGVPDTQYF
-	few	15	TRBV7-9	TRBJ2-2	TGTGCCAGCAGCTTAAGGGGGAGCGCCACCGGGGAGCTGTTTTTT	CASSLRGSATGELFF
TRBD2	few	17	TRBV6-1	TRBJ2-1	TGTGCCAGCAGACCTCACGTAGCGGGAGTAGGTGGCGATGAGCAGTTCTTC	CASRPHVAGVGGDEQFF
TRBD1	-	16	TRBV3-1	TRBJ1-3	TGTGCCAGCAGCCGAGGACGGACAGGACAAGGAAACACCATATATTTT	CASSRGRTGQGNTIYF